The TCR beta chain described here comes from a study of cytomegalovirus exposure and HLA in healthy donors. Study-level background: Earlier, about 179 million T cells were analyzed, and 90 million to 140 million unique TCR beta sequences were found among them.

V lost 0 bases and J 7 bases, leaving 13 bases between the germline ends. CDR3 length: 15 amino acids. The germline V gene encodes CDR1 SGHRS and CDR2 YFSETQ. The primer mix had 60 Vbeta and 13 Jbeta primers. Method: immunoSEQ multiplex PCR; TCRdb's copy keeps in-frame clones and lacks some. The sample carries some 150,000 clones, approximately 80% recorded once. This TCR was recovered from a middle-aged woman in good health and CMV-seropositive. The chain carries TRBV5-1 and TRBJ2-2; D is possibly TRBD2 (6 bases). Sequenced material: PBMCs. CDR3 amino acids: CASSLDGGAGGELFF. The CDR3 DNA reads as TGCGCCAGCAGCTTGGATGGCGGGGCAGGCGGGGAGCTGTTTTTT.